A selection of T cell receptor beta chains follows, all from one sample in a study of T cell responses to AZD1222 COVID-19 vaccine. The assay was immunoSEQ multiplex PCR, and TCRdb's table has in-frame clones only and misses some. The data contain about 160,000 clones, 88% of them seen just once; the ten biggest clones take up more than 5.5%. The sequenced sample was peripheral blood, obtained on day 0 of AZD1222 vaccination. The receptors originated from an adult in good health. Both conserved end residues are part of each CDR3. A D gene is named only where the DNA matches it firmly. Some rows have no size entry. The others give once, few or many, or a class for an expanded clone.

>TRBV25-1|TRBD1|TRBJ1-1|NA
TGTGCCAGCAGTCGACAGGGGATCGGCACTGAAGCTTTCTTT
CASSRQGIGTEAFF
>TRBV9|TRBD2|TRBJ2-3|NA
TGTGCCAGCAACCGACTAGCTGGCACAGATACGCAGTATTTT
CASNRLAGTDTQYF
>TRBV7-9|TRBD1|TRBJ1-2|NA
TGTGCCAGCAGCCTGGGACAGTACTATGGCTACACCTTC
CASSLGQYYGYTF
>TRBV7-9|TRBD1|TRBJ2-7|NA
TGTGCCAGCAGCCCTGGACAGGGCATCGGCGAGCAGTACTTC
CASSPGQGIGEQYF
>TRBV7-2|NA|TRBJ1-4|NA
TGTGCCAGCAGCTTAAGAAGCGGGCAGGGAGCCGGTGAAAAACTGTTTTTT
CASSLRSGQGAGEKLFF
>TRBV5-1|NA|TRBJ1-4|NA
TGCGCCAGCAGTTATACCGGGGCTGCAACTAATGAAAAACTGTTTTTT
CASSYTGAATNEKLFF
>TRBV28|NA|TRBJ2-2|NA
TGTGCCAGCAGATCCACCGGGGAGCTGTTTTTT
CASRSTGELFF
>TRBV30|NA|TRBJ2-2|NA
TGTGCCTGGAAGGGGCCCGGAAGTACCGGGGAGCTGTTTTTT
CAWKGPGSTGELFF
>TRBV20-1|NA|TRBJ1-2|NA
TGCAGTGCTAGTACATCGGAACAGCTCTATGGCTACACCTTC
CSASTSEQLYGYTF
>TRBV29-1|TRBD1|TRBJ1-5|NA
TGCAGCGCCCTGGACAGGACAAAATTTCAGCCCCAGCATTTT
CSALDRTKFQPQHF
>TRBV6-5|NA|TRBJ2-2|NA
TGTGCCAGCAGGGTGGGGGGCGACACCGGGGAGCTGTTTTTT
CASRVGGDTGELFF
>TRBV7-2|NA|TRBJ1-4|NA
TGTGCCAGCAGCTTTGCTAGGGGGGTTGAAAAACTGTTTTTT
CASSFARGVEKLFF
>TRBV12-3/TRBV12-4|NA|TRBJ2-1|few
TGTGCCAGCAGTTTAGTTGGTCTGGGTGAGCAGTTCTTC
CASSLVGLGEQFF
>TRBV5-4|TRBD1|TRBJ2-7|NA
TGTGCCAGCAGCTTGGCGTCGGGACAGGGGGCAGTCGAGCAGTACTTC
CASSLASGQGAVEQYF
>TRBV11-1|TRBD1|TRBJ1-1|NA
TGTGCCAGCAGCTCGGACAGGGCCATGAACACTGAAGCTTTCTTT
CASSSDRAMNTEAFF
>TRBV7-3|TRBD2|TRBJ2-2|once
TGTGCCAGCAGCCCCACCCCCGGACTAGCGGAGTCCACCGGGGAGCTGTTTTTT
CASSPTPGLAESTGELFF
>TRBV9|NA|TRBJ2-2|NA
TGTGCCAGCAGCGTTTTAAGTAAGAACACCGGGGAGCTGTTTTTT
CASSVLSKNTGELFF
>TRBV28|NA|TRBJ1-2|NA
TGTGCCAGCAGGAAGAAAACAGGGAACTATGGCTACACCTTC
CASRKKTGNYGYTF
>TRBV9|NA|TRBJ2-7|NA
TGTGCCAGCAGCGTCCTACAGGGCGGGGAGCAGTACTTC
CASSVLQGGEQYF
>TRBV19|TRBD1|TRBJ1-6|NA
TGTGCCAGTAGTTCCGACAGGGGTAATTCACCCCTCCACTTT
CASSSDRGNSPLHF
>TRBV6-5|NA|TRBJ1-5|NA
TGTGCCAGCAGGCAGGATAGCAATCAGCCCCAGCATTTT
CASRQDSNQPQHF
>TRBV7-8|NA|TRBJ1-1|once
TGTGCCAGCAGCTTATCATCGGATACTGAAGCTTTCTTT
CASSLSSDTEAFF
>TRBV12-2|NA|TRBJ2-7|once
TGTGCAAGTCGGCAACTAGGACGCCTCGACGAGCAGTACTTC
CASRQLGRLDEQYF
>TRBV6-2/TRBV6-3|TRBD2|TRBJ2-3|NA
TGTGCCAGCAGTTACCCGACTAGCGGGGGGCGCACAGATACGCAGTATTTT
CASSYPTSGGRTDTQYF
>TRBV6-5|TRBD1|TRBJ2-5|NA
TGTGCCAGCAGTTACTCGACAGGGGGCTTGGAGACCCAGTACTTC
CASSYSTGGLETQYF
>TRBV5-6|TRBD1|TRBJ2-7|NA
TGTGCCAGCAGCTTCTCTCTCCAAGGGGGCTTAACGTACGAGCAGTACTTC
CASSFSLQGGLTYEQYF
>TRBV9|NA|TRBJ1-4|NA
TGTGCCAGCAGAGAAGGCAGCCCTAGTCGGGGGCTTAATGAAAAACTGTTTTTT
CASREGSPSRGLNEKLFF
>TRBV11-2|NA|TRBJ1-3|few
TGTGCCAGCAGCTTAGGGAGGGCCGGAAACACCATATATTTT
CASSLGRAGNTIYF
>TRBV10-3|NA|TRBJ1-2|NA
TGTGCCATCAGTGAGGCAGGGATGGGTGGCTACACCTTC
CAISEAGMGGYTF
>TRBV7-2|TRBD1|TRBJ1-2|few
TGTGCCAGCAGCTTAGAAGGGACAGGGGGTTATGGCTACACCTTC
CASSLEGTGGYGYTF
>TRBV5-1|TRBD1|TRBJ1-4|NA
TGCGCCAGCAGCTGGGGACAGGCGGGTGAAAAACTGTTTTTT
CASSWGQAGEKLFF
>TRBV6-5|NA|TRBJ2-1|NA
TGTGCCAGCGGAAAGGCCGGCGTAGCTGGGTATGAGCAGTTCTTC
CASGKAGVAGYEQFF
>TRBV6-2/TRBV6-3|TRBD1|TRBJ2-7|NA
TGTGCCAGCAGTCCGGGGACAGGGGACCGCTTTACCTACGAGCAGTACTTC
CASSPGTGDRFTYEQYF
>TRBV14|NA|TRBJ1-2|NA
TGTGCCAGCAGCCAAGATAGCAGGGGAAAGAATGGCTACACCTTC
CASSQDSRGKNGYTF
>TRBV14|NA|TRBJ1-6|once
TGTGCCAGCAGCCACGACATCAATTCACCCCTCCACTTT
CASSHDINSPLHF
>TRBV18|NA|TRBJ1-5|NA
TGTGCCAGCTCAGAGGACTTTCTGGAGCCCCAGCATTTT
CASSEDFLEPQHF
>TRBV5-6|TRBD1|TRBJ2-2|NA
TGTGCCAGCAGCTTGGAATACAGGGGCACCGGGGAGCTGTTTTTT
CASSLEYRGTGELFF
>TRBV30|NA|TRBJ1-5|NA
TGTGCCTGGAGTTGGGATCTTAATCAGCCCCAGCATTTT
CAWSWDLNQPQHF
>TRBV5-1|NA|TRBJ2-7|NA
TGCGCCAGCAGCTTGGAGGGCTCCGGACAGTACTTC
CASSLEGSGQYF
>TRBV7-2|NA|TRBJ1-2|NA
TGTGCCAGCAGCCCGCCGAGCAGGGACCTCTATGGCTACACCTTC
CASSPPSRDLYGYTF
>TRBV5-4|TRBD1|TRBJ2-7|once
TGTGCCAGCAGCAAAACCGGGACAGGGTTCGCCAGCTCCTACGAGCAGTACTTC
CASSKTGTGFASSYEQYF
>TRBV7-2|TRBD2|TRBJ2-2|NA
TGTGCCAGCAGCCGGACTAGAGTTTCGGGCACCGGGGAGCTGTTTTTT
CASSRTRVSGTGELFF
>TRBV14|TRBD2|TRBJ2-1|NA
TGTGCCAGCAGCCAGCTAGCGGGAGTGAGGAATGAGCAGTTCTTC
CASSQLAGVRNEQFF
>TRBV24-1|TRBD2|TRBJ2-1|NA
TGTGCCACCAGTGATTTTGGAGCGGGAGAAGGAAGAGGCGAGCAGTTCTTC
CATSDFGAGEGRGEQFF
>TRBV19|NA|TRBJ1-1|NA
TGTGCCAGTAGTATTGTCCTCACAGGAGAGAACACTGAAGCTTTCTTT
CASSIVLTGENTEAFF
>TRBV7-2|NA|TRBJ1-4|NA
TGTGCCAGCAGCTTAGGGCAGATTAATGAAAAACTGTTTTTT
CASSLGQINEKLFF
>TRBV7-8|NA|TRBJ2-7|NA
TGTGCCAGCAGCTTAGCCAGGGCCCCCTACGAGCAGTACTTC
CASSLARAPYEQYF
>TRBV10-3|NA|TRBJ2-4|NA
TGTGCCATCAGTCAGGGCGACGGCATTCAGTACTTC
CAISQGDGIQYF
>TRBV19|TRBD1|TRBJ2-3|NA
TGTGCCAGTAGTATAGGGGGGACAGGGGTTGCTACGCAGTATTTT
CASSIGGTGVATQYF